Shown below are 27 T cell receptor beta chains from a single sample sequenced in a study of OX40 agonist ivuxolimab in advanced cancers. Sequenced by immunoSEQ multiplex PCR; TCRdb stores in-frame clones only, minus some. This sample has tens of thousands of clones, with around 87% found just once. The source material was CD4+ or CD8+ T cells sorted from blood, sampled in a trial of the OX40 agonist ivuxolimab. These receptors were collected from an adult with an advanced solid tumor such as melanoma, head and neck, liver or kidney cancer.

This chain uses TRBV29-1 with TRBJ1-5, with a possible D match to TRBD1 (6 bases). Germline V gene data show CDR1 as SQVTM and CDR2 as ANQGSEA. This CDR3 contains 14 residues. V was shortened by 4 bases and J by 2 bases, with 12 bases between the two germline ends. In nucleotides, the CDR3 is TGCAGCGTTGTGCAGGGGTCGGGCAATCAGCCCCAGCATTTT. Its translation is CSVVQGSGNQPQHF.

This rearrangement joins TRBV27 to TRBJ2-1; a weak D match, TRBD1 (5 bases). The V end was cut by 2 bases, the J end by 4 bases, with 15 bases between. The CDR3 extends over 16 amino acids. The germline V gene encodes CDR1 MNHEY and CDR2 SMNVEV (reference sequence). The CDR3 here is CASSLLWTQVYNEQFF. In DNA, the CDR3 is TGTGCCAGCAGTTTACTGTGGACACAAGTTTACAATGAGCAGTTCTTC.

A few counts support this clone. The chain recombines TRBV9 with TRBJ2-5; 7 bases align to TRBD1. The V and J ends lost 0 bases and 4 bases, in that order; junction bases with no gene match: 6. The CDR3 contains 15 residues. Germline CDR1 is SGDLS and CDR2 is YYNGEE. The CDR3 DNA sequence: TGTGCCAGCAGCGTAGCTTTGACAGGGACAGAGACCCAGTACTTC. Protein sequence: CASSVALTGTETQYF.

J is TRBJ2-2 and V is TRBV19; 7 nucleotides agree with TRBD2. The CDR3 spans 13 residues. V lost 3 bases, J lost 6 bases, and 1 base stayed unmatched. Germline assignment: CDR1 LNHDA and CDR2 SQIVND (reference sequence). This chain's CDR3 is CASSIRGAGELFF. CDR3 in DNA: TGTGCCAGTAGTATTCGGGGGGCCGGGGAGCTGTTTTTT.

The CDR3 DNA sequence: TGTGCCAGCAGCTCTCCGCGCCAGGGGACTTACGAGCAGTACGTC. The encoded protein is CASSSPRQGTYEQYV. The chain is built from TRBV11-3 and TRBJ2-7, with D possibly called TRBD1 or TRBD2 (6 bases each). Germline V gives CDR1 SGHNT, CDR2 YENEEA. Trimming removed 4 bases from V and 4 bases from J, with 17 bases in between. The CDR3 length is 15 residues.

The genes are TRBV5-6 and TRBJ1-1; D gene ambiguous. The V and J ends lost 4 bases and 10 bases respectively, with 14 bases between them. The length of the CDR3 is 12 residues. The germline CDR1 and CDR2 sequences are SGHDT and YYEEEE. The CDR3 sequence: CASSRQFGSAFF. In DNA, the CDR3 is TGTGCCAGCAGCCGGCAGTTCGGGTCAGCTTTCTTT.

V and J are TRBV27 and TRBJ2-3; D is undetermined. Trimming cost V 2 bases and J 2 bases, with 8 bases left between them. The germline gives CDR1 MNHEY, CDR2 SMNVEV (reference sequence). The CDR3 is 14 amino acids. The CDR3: CASSLELNTDTQYF. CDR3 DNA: TGTGCCAGCAGTTTAGAACTAAACACAGATACGCAGTATTTT.

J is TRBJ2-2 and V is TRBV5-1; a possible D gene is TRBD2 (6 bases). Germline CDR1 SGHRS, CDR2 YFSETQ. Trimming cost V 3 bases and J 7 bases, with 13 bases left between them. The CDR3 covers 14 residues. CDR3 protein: CASSWTTHGGELFF. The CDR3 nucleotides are TGCGCCAGCAGCTGGACTACCCACGGCGGGGAGCTGTTTTTT.

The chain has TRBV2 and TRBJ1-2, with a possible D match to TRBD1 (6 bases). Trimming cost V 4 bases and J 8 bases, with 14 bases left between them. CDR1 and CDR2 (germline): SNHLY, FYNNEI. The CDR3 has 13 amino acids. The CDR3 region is CASSAAGTQGYTF. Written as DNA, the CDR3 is TGTGCCAGCAGTGCCGCCGGGACACAAGGCTACACCTTC.

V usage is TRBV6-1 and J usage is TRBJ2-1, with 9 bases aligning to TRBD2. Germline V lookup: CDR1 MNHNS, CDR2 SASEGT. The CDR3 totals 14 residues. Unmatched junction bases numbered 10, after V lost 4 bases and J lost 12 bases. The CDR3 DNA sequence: TGTGCCAGCAGTGCGGGCGGGGGGGCTAATAGGCAGTTCTTC. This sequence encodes CASSAGGGANRQFF.

The CDR3 protein is CASSLTGAELYTF. The CDR3 DNA follows: TGTGCCAGCAGCTTGACAGGAGCCGAGCTCTACACCTTC. The V call is TRBV7-2, the J call TRBJ1-2; D may be TRBD1 (6 bases). Germline V lookup: CDR1 SGHTA, CDR2 FQGNSA. The V end was cut by 3 bases, the J end by 10 bases, with 15 bases between. The CDR3 runs to 13 residues.

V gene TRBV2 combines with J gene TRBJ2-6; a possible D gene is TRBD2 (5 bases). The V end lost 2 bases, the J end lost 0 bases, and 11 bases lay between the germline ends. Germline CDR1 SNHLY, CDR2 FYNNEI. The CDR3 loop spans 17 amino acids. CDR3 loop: CASSELTMDSGANVLTF. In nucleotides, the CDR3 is TGTGCCAGCAGTGAACTGACTATGGACTCTGGGGCCAACGTCCTGACTTTC.

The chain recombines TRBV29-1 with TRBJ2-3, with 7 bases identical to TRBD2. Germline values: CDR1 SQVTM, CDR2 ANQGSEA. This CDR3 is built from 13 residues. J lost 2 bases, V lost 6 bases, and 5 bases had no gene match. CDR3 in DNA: TGCAGCGTCGAGACTAGCCACACAGATACGCAGTATTTT. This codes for CSVETSHTDTQYF.

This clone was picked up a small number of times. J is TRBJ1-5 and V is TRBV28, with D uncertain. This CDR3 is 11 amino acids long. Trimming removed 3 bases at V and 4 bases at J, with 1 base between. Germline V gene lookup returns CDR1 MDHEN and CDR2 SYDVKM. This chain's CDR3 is CASSFNQPQHF. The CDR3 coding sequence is TGTGCCAGCAGTTTTAATCAGCCCCAGCATTTT. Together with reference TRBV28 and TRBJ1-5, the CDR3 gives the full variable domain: DVKVTQSSRYLVKRTGEKVFLECVQDMDHENMFWYRQDPGLGLRLIYFSYDVKMKEKGDIPEGYSVSREKKERFSLILESASTNQTSMYLCASSFNQPQHFGDGTRLSIL.

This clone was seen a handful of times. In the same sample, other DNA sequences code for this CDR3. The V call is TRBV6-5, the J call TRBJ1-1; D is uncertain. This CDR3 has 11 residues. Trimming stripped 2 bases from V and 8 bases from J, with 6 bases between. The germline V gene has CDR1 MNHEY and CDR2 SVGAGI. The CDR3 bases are TGTGCCAGCAGTTACGAGACAGAAGCTTTCTTT. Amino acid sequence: CASSYETEAFF.

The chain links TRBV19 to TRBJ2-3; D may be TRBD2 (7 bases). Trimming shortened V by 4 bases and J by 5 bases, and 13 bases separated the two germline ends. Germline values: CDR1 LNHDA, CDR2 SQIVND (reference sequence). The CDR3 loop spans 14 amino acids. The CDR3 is CASSRGGGLDTQYF. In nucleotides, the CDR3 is TGTGCCAGTAGTAGAGGGGGGGGCCTAGATACGCAGTATTTT.

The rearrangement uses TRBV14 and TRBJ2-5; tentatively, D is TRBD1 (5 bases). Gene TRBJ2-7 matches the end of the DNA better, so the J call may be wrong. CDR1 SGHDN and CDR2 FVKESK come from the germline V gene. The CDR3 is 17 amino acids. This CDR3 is CASSQKGLTERWPEQYF. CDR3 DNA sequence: TGTGCCAGCAGCCAGAAGGGGCTAACGGAAAGATGGCCCGAGCAGTACTTC.

In DNA, the CDR3 is TGTGCCAGCAGCCGAGCTTTAACCGGGACTAGCGGCTACAATGAGCAGTTCTTC. This codes for CASSRALTGTSGYNEQFF. V and J are TRBV5-4 and TRBJ2-1; TRBD2 matches at 11 bases. This CDR3 has 18 residues. Germline V gene sequence: CDR1 SGHNT, CDR2 YYREEE (reference sequence). V lost 4 bases to trimming and J lost 3 bases; unmatched junction nucleotides: 12.

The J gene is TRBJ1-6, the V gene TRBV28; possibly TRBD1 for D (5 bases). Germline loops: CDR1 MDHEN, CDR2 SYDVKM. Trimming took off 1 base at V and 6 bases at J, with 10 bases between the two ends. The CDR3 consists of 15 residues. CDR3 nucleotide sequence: TGTGCCAGCAGTTTATTATGGGGGGGTAATTCACCCCTCCACTTT. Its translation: CASSLLWGGNSPLHF.

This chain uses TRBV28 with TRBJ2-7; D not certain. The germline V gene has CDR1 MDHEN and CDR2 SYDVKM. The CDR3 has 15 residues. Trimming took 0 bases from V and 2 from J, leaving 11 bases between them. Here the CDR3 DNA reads TGTGCCAGCAGTTTATGGGACCAAGCGCCCTACGAGCAGTACTTC. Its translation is CASSLWDQAPYEQYF.

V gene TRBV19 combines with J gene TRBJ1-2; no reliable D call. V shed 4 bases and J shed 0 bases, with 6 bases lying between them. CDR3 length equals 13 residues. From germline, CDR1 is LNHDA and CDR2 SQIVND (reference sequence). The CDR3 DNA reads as TGTGCCAGTAGTAAGAACACTAACTATGGCTACACCTTC. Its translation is CASSKNTNYGYTF.

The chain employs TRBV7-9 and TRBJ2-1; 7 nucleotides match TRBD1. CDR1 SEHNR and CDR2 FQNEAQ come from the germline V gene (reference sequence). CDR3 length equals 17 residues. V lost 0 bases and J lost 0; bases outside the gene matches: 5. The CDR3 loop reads CASSLARGGRSYNEQFF. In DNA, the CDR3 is TGTGCCAGCAGCTTAGCGCGAGGGGGCCGCTCCTACAATGAGCAGTTCTTC.

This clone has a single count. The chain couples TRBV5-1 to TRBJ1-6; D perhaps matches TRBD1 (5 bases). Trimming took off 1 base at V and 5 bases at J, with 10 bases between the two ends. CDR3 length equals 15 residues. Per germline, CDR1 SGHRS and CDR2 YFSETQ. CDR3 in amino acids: CASSLMGTDNSPLHF. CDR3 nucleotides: TGCGCCAGCAGCTTGATGGGGACCGATAATTCACCCCTCCACTTT.

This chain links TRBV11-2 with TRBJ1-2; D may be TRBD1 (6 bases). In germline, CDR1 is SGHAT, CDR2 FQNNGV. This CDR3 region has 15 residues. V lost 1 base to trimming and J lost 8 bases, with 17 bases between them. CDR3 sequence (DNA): TGTGCCAGCAGCTTAGGCCCGGACAGCGGGTACGGCTACACCTTC. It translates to CASSLGPDSGYGYTF.

The CDR3 region is CASSTGLGQPQHF. CDR3 in DNA: TGCGCCAGCAGCACCGGGTTAGGGCAGCCCCAGCATTTT. The chain carries TRBV5-1 and TRBJ1-5; D uncertain. The V and J ends lost 4 bases and 7 bases respectively, with 12 bases between them. The CDR3 consists of 13 residues. Germline-derived CDR1 and CDR2 are SGHRS and YFSETQ.

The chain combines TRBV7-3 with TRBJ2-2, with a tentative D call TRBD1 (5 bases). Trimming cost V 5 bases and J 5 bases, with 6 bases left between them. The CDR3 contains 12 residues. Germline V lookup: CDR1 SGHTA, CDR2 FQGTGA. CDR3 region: CASSPGTGELFF. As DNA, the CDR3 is TGTGCCAGCAGCCCAGGGACCGGGGAGCTGTTTTTT.

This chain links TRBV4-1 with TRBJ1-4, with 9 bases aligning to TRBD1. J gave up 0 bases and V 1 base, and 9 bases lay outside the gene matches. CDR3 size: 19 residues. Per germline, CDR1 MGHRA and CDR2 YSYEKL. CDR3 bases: TGCGCCAGCAGCCAAGGCCCGGGACAGGGCTTTGCAACTAATGAAAAACTGTTTTTT. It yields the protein CASSQGPGQGFATNEKLFF.